This passage covers 8 T cell receptor beta chains from one sample sequenced in a study of response to subunit inactivated influenza vaccine. TCRdb used MiXCR to reprocess the RT-PCR reads, holding one entry per CDR3 protein. The sample shows approximately 700,000 distinct CDR3 sequences, approximately 15% of them seen only once. This sample comprised PBMCs from blood, obtained 11 to 12 days after vaccination. The receptors were sampled from a man between 45 and 60 years old who received an inactivated influenza vaccine.

The chain couples TRBV15 to TRBJ1-5, with D possibly matching TRBD1 (5 bases). Germline values: CDR1 LNHNV, CDR2 YYDKDF (reference sequence). This CDR3 region has 14 residues. V was clipped by 1 base and J by 3 bases, with 7 bases between them. The CDR3 protein is CATSRGGANQPQHF. The CDR3 DNA reads TGTGCCACCAGCAGAGGCGGGGCCAATCAGCCCCAGCATTTT.

In its sample, this clonotype was seen many times. The V call is TRBV24-1, the J call TRBJ2-2; 7 bases agree with TRBD2. Germline assignment: CDR1 KGHDR and CDR2 SFDVKD. The CDR3 length is 17 residues. The ends lost 5 bases at V and 1 base at J; junction bases unmatched: 9. As DNA, the CDR3 is TGTGCCACCAGTGGTGGGAGGGGCAGGGAGAACACCGGGGAGCTGTTTTTT. Protein: CATSGGRGRENTGELFF.

V gene TRBV30 combines with J gene TRBJ2-7, with D hard to call. The V gene lost 0 bases and the J gene lost 3 bases, with 15 bases spanning the gap. The CDR3 runs to 15 residues. Germline CDR1 GTSNPN, CDR2 SVGIG (reference sequence). The CDR3 DNA is TGTGCCTGGAGTGTACCGGGCAGTAGGAGCTACGAGCAGTACTTC. Translating it yields CAWSVPGSRSYEQYF. Supplemented by reference TRBV30 and TRBJ2-7, the full variable domain reads SQTIHQWPATLVQPVGSPLSLECTVEGTSNPNLYWYRQAAGRGLQLLFYSVGIGQISSEVPQNLSASRPQDRQFILSSKKLLLSDSGFYLCAWSVPGSRSYEQYFGPGTRLTVT.

DNA for the CDR3: TGCGCCAGCAGCCACATGACAGGGTACACCGGGGAGCTGTTTTTT. Residues: CASSHMTGYTGELFF. V gene TRBV4-3 combines with J gene TRBJ2-2; 7 bases agree with TRBD1. The J segment lost 3 bases and the V segment lost 3 bases, leaving 4 bases of the junction unmatched. Germline V gene sequence: CDR1 LGHNA, CDR2 YSLEER. CDR3 length: 15 amino acids.

This clonotype has a handful of counts. The chain uses TRBV10-3 and TRBJ2-7; the D is unclear. The CDR3 has 13 residues. Per the germline V gene, CDR1 is ENHRY and CDR2 is SYGVKD. V shed 5 bases and J shed 2 bases, with 10 bases lying between them. The CDR3 nucleotides read TGTGCCATCAGTCAGGACGACACCTACGAGCAGTACTTC. Amino acid sequence: CAISQDDTYEQYF.

The chain combines TRBV20-1 with TRBJ2-1; 11 nucleotides agree with TRBD2. V was pared by 2 bases and J by 15 bases, with 9 bases of the junction left unmatched. Germline V gene sequence: CDR1 DFQATT, CDR2 SNEGSKA (reference sequence). CDR3 length: 13 amino acids. The DNA for the CDR3 is TGCAGTGCTAGAAACCTACTAGCGGGGGACCTGTTCTTC. Its protein is CSARNLLAGDLFF.

V gene TRBV10-3 combines with J gene TRBJ2-5; D might be TRBD1 (5 bases). Per the germline V gene, CDR1 is ENHRY and CDR2 is SYGVKD. Deletions cut 0 bases from V and 1 base from J, with 12 bases between. CDR3 length: 16 residues. Here the CDR3 reads CAISESVGRAQETQYF. CDR3 bases: TGTGCCATCAGTGAGTCTGTGGGCAGGGCCCAAGAGACCCAGTACTTC.

This clonotype was detected a few times. This chain connects TRBV3-1 to TRBJ2-1; a possible D gene is TRBD2 (7 bases). CDR1 is LGHDT, CDR2 YNNKEL, per germline (reference sequence). V was cut by 3 bases and J by 7 bases, with 10 bases left in between. This CDR3 contains 13 residues. CDR3 amino acids: CASSQRGRNEQFF. The DNA of the CDR3 is TGTGCCAGCAGCCAGCGGGGGCGAAATGAGCAGTTCTTC.